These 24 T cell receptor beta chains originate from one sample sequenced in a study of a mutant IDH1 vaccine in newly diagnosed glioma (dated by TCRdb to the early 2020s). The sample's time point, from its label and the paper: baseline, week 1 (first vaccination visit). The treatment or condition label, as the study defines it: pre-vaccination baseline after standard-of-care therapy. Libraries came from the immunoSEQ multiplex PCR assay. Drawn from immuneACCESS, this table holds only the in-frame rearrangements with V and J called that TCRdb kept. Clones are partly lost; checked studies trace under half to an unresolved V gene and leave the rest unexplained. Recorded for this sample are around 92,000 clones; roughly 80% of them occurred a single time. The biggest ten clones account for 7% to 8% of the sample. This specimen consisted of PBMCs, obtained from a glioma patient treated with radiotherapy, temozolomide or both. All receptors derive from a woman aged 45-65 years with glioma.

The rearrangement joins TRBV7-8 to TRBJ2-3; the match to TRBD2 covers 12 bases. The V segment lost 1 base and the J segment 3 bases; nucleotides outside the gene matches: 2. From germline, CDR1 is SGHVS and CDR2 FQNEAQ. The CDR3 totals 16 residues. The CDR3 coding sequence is TGTGCCAGCAGCTTAGGACTAGCGGGGGAGACAGATACGCAGTATTTT. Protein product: CASSLGLAGETDTQYF.

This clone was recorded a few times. The CDR3 spells CASSQELNTEAFF. The CDR3 nucleotides read TGTGCCAGCAGCCAGGAGCTAAACACTGAAGCTTTCTTT. The chain has TRBV14 and TRBJ1-1; no clear D gene. V lost 3 bases, J lost 2 bases, and 7 bases lay in between. The CDR3 runs to 13 residues. The V gene's germline CDR1 is SGHDN and CDR2 FVKESK.

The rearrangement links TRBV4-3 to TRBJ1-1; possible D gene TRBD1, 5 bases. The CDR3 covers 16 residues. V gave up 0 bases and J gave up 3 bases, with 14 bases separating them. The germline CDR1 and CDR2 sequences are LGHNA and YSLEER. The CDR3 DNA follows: TGCGCCAGCAGCCAAGATGAGGCAGGGCGTCACACTGAAGCTTTCTTT. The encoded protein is CASSQDEAGRHTEAFF.

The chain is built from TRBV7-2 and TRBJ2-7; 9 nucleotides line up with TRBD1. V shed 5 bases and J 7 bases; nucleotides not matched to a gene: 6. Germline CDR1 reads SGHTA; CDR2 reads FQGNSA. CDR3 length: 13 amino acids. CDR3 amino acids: CASSPGQGGEQYF. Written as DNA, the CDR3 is TGTGCCAGCAGCCCGGGACAGGGAGGAGAGCAGTACTTC.

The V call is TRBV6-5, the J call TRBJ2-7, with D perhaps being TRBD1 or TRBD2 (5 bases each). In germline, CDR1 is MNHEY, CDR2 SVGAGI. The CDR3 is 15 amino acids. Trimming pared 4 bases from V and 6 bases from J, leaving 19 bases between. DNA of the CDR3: TGTGCCAGCAGTTTCCGAGGAGGCAGGGAGTTCGAGCAGTACTTC. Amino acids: CASSFRGGREFEQYF.

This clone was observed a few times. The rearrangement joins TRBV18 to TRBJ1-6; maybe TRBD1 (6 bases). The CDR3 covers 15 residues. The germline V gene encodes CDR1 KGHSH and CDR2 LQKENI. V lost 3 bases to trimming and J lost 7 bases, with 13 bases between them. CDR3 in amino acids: CASSPTGLMNSPLHF. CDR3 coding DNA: TGTGCCAGCTCACCGACAGGACTGATGAATTCACCCCTCCACTTT.

As DNA, the CDR3 is TGCGCCAGCAGCCCCGAGGGAGCGGGCGGCTACACCTTC. Translating it yields CASSPEGAGGYTF. The J gene is TRBJ1-2, the V gene TRBV5-1; D is unresolved. V was cut by 4 bases and J by 8 bases, with 15 bases left in between. Germline values: CDR1 SGHRS, CDR2 YFSETQ. The CDR3 has 13 residues.

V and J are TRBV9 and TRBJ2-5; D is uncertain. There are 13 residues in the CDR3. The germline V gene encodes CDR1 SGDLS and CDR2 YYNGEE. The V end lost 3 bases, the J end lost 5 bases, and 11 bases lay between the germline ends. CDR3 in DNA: TGTGCCAGCAGCGGGCTGGCCCGGGAGACCCAGTACTTC. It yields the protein CASSGLARETQYF.

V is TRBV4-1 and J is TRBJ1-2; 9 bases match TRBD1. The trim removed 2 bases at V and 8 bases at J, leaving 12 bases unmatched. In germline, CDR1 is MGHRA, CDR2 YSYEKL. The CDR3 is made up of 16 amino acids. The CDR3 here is CASSQTAPGQGTGYTF. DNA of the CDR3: TGCGCCAGCAGCCAAACTGCCCCGGGACAGGGAACGGGCTACACCTTC.

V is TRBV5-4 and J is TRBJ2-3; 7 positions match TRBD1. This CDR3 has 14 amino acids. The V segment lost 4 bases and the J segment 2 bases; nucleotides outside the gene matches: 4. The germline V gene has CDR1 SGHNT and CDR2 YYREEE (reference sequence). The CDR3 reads CASSQDRLTDTQYF. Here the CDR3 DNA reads TGTGCCAGCAGCCAGGACAGGCTCACAGATACGCAGTATTTT.

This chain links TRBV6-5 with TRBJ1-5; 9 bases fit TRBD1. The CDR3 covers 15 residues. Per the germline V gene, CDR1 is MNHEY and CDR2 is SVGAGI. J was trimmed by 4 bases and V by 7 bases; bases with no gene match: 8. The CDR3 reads CASTPGQGGNQPQHF. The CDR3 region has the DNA TGTGCCAGCACCCCGGGACAGGGTGGAAATCAGCCCCAGCATTTT.

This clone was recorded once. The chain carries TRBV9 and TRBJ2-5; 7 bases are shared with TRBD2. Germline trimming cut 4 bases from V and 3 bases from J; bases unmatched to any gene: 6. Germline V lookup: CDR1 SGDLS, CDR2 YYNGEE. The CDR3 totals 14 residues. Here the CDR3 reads CASSPGGREETQYF. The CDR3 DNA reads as TGTGCCAGCAGCCCTGGGGGGAGGGAAGAGACCCAGTACTTC.

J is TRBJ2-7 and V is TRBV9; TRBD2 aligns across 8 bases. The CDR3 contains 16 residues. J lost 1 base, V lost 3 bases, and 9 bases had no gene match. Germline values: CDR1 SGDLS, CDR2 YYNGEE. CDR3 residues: CASSALGGGHSYEQYF. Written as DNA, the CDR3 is TGTGCCAGCAGCGCCCTCGGGGGGGGCCATTCCTACGAGCAGTACTTC.

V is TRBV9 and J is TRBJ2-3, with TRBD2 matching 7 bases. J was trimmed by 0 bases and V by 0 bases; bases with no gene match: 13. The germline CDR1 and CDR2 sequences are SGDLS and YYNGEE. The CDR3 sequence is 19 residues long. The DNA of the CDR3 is TGTGCCAGCAGCGTAGGGCGGACGCGCGGGGGAGCGAGCACAGATACGCAGTATTTT. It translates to CASSVGRTRGGASTDTQYF.

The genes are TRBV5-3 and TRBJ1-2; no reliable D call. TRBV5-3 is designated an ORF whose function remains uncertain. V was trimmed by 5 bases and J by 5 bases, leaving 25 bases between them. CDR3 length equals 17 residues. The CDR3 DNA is TGTGCCAGAAGTTCGGCTGTGGGTAAGGGAGGAAAATATGGCTACACCTTC. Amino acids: CARSSAVGKGGKYGYTF.

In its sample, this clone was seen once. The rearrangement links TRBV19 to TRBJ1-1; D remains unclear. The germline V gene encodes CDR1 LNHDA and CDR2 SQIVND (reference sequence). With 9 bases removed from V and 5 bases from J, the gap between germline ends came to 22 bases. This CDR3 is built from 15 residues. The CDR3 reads CASSAGVALDTEAFF. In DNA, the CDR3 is TGTGCCAGCTCGGCCGGGGTTGCATTGGATACTGAAGCTTTCTTT.

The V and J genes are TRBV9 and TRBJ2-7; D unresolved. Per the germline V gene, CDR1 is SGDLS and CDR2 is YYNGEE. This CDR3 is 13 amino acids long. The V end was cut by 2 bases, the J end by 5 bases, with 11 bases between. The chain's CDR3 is CASSVNTGHEQYF. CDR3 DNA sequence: TGTGCCAGCAGCGTCAATACGGGCCACGAGCAGTACTTC.

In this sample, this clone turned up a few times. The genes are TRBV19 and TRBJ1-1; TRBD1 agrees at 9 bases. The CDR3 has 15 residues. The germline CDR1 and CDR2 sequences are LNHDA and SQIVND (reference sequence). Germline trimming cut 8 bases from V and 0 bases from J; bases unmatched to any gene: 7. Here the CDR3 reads CASFRGTGMNTEAFF. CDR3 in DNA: TGTGCCAGTTTCCGTGGGACAGGGATGAACACTGAAGCTTTCTTT.

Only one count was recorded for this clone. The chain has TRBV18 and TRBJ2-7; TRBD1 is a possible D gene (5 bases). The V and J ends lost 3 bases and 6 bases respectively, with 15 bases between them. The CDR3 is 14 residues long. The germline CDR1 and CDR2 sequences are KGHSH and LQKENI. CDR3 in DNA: TGTGCCAGCTCACCCTTGAATAGACAGAGCGAGCAGTACTTC. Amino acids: CASSPLNRQSEQYF. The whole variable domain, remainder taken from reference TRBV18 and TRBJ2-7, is NAGVMQNPRHLVRRRGQEARLRCSPMKGHSHVYWYRQLPEEGLKFMVYLQKENIIDESGMPKERFSAEFPKEGPSILRIQQVVRGDSAAYFCASSPLNRQSEQYFGPGTRLTVT.

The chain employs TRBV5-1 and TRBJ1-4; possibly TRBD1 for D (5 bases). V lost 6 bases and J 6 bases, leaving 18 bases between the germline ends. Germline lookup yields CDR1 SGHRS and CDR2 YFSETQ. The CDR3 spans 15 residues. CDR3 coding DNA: TGCGCCAGCAACGTGGGAAGGGGAGGGGATGAAAAACTGTTTTTT. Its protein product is CASNVGRGGDEKLFF.

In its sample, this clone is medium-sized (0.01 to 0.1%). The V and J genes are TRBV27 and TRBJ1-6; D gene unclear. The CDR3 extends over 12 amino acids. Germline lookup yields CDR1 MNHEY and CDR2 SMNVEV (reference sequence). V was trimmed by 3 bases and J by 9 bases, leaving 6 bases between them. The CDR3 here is CASSFGVSPLHF. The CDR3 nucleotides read TGTGCCAGCAGTTTTGGGGTTTCACCCCTCCACTTT.

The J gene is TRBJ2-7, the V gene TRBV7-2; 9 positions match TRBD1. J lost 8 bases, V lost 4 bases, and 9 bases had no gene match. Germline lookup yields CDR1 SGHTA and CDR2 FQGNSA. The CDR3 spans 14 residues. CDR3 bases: TGTGCCAGCAGCTCCGGGACAGGGTCATACAAGCAGTACTTC. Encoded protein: CASSSGTGSYKQYF.

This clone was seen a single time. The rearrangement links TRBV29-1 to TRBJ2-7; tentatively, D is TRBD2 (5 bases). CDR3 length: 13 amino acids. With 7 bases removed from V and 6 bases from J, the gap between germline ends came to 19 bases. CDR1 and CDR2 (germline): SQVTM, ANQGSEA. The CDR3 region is CSATHSSGGEQYF. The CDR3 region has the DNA TGCAGCGCCACACATTCGTCTGGAGGCGAGCAGTACTTC.

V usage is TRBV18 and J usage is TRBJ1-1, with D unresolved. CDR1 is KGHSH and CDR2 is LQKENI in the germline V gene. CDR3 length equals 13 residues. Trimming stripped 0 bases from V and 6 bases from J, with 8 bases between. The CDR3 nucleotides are TGTGCCAGCTCACCACCGGCGAGGGCTGAAGCTTTCTTT. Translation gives CASSPPARAEAFF.